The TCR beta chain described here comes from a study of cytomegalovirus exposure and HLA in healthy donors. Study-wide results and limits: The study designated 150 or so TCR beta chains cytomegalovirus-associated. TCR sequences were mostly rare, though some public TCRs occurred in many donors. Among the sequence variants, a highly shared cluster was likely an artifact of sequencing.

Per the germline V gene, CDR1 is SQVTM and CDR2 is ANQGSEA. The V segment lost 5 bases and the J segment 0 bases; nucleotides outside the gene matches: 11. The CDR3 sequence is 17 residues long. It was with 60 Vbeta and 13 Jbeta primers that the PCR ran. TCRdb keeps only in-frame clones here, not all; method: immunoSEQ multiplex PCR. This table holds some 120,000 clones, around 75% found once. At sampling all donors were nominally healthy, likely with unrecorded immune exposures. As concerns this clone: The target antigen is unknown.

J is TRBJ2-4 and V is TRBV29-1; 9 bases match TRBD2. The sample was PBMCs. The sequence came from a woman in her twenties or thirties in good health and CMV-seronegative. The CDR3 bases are TGCAGCGTTCGAACTAGCGGGCTGAACCTAGCCAAAAACATTCAGTACTTC. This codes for CSVRTSGLNLAKNIQYF. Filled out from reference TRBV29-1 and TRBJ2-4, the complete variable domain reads SAVISQKPSRDICQRGTSLTIQCQVDSQVTMMFWYRQQPGQSLTLIATANQGSEATYESGFVIDKFPISRPNLTFSTLTVSNMSPEDSSIYLCSVRTSGLNLAKNIQYFGAGTRLSVL.